This TCR beta chain emerged from a study of human T cells and chemical hapten exposure. Across the study: Subjects had 2% DPC placed on roughly 2 cm by roughly 2 cm of upper inner arm skin for sensitization. Diphenylcyclopropenone was applied weekly to patients' scalps across the roughly 23-week study.

Notes on this clonotype: Antigen unknown.

Unique molecular identifiers were attached to individual cDNA molecules during library preparation. TCRdb reprocessed the RACE reads via MiXCR and lists one record per CDR3 protein. The sample lists roughly 200,000 distinct CDR3 sequences; about a fifth were seen once. Sample time point: patch test 1, 2 weeks after DPC sensitization. Treatment reported: therapeutic diphenylcyclopropenone sensitization with weekly scalp DPC. Regarding the study as a whole: Sensitizing to DPC left TCRs with a frequency above 1 in 1000 unaltered.

Germline V CDR1 and CDR2: SGHRS, YFSETQ. The CDR3 spans 15 residues. With 0 bases removed from V and 0 bases from J, the gap between germline ends came to 9 bases. Sequencing was performed on whole blood, taken in connection with sensitization to the hapten diphenylcyclopropenone (DPC). The receptor was derived from a woman aged 50 to 60 with alopecia areata. Some clones in this sample may be carry-over from other donors' samples. V is TRBV5-1 and J is TRBJ1-1, with a possible D match to TRBD1 (6 bases). The CDR3 protein is CASSLAGALNTEAFF. CDR3 coding DNA: TGCGCCAGCAGCTTGGCAGGGGCGTTGAACACTGAAGCTTTCTTT.